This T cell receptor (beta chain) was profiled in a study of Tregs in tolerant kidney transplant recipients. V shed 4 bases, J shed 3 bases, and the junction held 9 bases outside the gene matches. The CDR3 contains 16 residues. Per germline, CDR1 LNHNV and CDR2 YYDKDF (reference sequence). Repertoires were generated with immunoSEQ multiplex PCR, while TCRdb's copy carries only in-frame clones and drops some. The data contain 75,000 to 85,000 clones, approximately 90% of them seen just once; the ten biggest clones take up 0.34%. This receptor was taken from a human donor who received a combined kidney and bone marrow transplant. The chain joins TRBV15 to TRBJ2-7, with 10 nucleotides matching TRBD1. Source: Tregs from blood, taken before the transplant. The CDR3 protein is CATSTLWTGGRYEQYF. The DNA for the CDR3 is TGTGCCACCAGCACCTTATGGACAGGGGGTCGCTACGAGCAGTACTTC.